This TCR beta chain emerged from a study of CD8+ T cells in alopecia areata. Study outcomes and limitations: Lesional scalp, notably in alopecia totalis/universalis, had clonality above that of normal scalp. Scalp clonality and expanded CD8+ clones among the top 100 showed significant decreases with tofacitinib.

cDNA prepared by RNA extraction and subsequent reverse transcription served as the template for sequencing. Libraries were prepared by immunoSEQ multiplex PCR; TCRdb keeps only in-frame clonotypes and omits some of them. The sample contains around 200,000 clones, around 66% of which appear only once. Treatment of the sample: oral pan-JAK inhibitor, 5-10 mg twice daily. With respect to this clone: The antigen remains unidentified.

The germline V and J ends were trimmed by 1 base and 4 bases, with 19 bases remaining between them. In germline, CDR1 is ENHRY, CDR2 SYGVKD. The CDR3 is 17 amino acids. This rearrangement joins TRBV10-3 to TRBJ1-2; D gene ambiguous. Sequencing used CD4+ T cells sorted from blood, obtained at week 4, from a patient treated with tofacitinib. The receptor was isolated from a human donor with alopecia areata. The CDR3: CAISELAMGSRSYGYTF. The CDR3 DNA follows: TGTGCCATCAGTGAGTTGGCAATGGGATCGAGGTCCTATGGCTACACCTTC.